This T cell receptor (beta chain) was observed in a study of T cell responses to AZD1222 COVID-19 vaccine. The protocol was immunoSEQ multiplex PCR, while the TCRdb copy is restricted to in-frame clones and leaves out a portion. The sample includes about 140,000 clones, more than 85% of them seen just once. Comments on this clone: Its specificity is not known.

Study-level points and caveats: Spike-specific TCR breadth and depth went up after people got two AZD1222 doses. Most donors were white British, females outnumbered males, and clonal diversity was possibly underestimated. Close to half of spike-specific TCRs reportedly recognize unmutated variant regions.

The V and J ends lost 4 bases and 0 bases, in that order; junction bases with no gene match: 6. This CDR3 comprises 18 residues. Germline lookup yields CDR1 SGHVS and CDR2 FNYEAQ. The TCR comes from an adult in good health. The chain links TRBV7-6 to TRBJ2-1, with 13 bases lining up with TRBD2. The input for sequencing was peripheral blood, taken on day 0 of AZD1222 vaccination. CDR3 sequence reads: CASSSKRTSGSSYNEQFF. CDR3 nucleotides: TGTGCCAGCAGCTCGAAGCGGACTAGCGGGAGCTCCTACAATGAGCAGTTCTTC.